The following is a TCR beta chain sequence with its context. Its antigen remains unidentified. The table came from immunoSEQ multiplex PCR; TCRdb's copy has only in-frame clones and leaves some out. The data show over 35,000 clones, 74% seen once. The sample originates from a study of OX40 agonist ivuxolimab in advanced cancers. On the study more broadly: Partial responses were seen in three patients, one with hepatocellular carcinoma and two with cutaneous melanoma. Whole-study findings and limits: CD8+ T cells averaged more expanded clones than CD4+.

Germline V lookup: CDR1 MNHEY, CDR2 SVGAGI. V dropped 5 bases and J dropped 0 bases, with 11 bases sitting between them. The CDR3 loop spans 15 amino acids. Material: CD4+ or CD8+ T cells sorted from blood, obtained in a trial of the OX40 agonist ivuxolimab. This clonotype was sampled from an adult with an advanced solid tumor such as melanoma, head and neck, liver or kidney cancer. V and J are TRBV6-5 and TRBJ2-1, with D maybe TRBD1 (5 bases). The CDR3 DNA follows: TGTGCCAGCAGTCGACAGTCGAGCTCCTACAATGAGCAGTTCTTC. Its translation: CASSRQSSSYNEQFF.